This T cell receptor (beta chain) originates from a study of graft-versus-host responses after intestinal transplantation. Study background: Anti-thymocyte globulin served as induction for all recipients, who then took tacrolimus and steroids for three to four years.

The CDR3 is made up of 15 amino acids. The V end lost 0 bases, the J end lost 6 bases, and 12 bases lay between the germline ends. The V gene's germline CDR1 is SGHKS and CDR2 YYEKEE (reference sequence). Assay: immunoSEQ multiplex PCR; the TCRdb copy retains only in-frame clones and omits some. The sample contains approximately 12,000 clones, 84% of which appear only once. This rearrangement joins TRBV5-5 to TRBJ2-2; no clear D. The material sequenced was PBMCs, taken about 300 days after intestinal transplant. The receptor's source is a human patient who received an intestinal transplant, so some T cells may come from the graft donor. DNA of the CDR3: TGTGCCAGCAGCTTGGGACGGTTCGGGCCCGGGGAGCTGTTTTTT. This codes for CASSLGRFGPGELFF. Complete variable domain (other parts from reference TRBV5-5 and TRBJ2-2): DAGVTQSPTHLIKTRGQQVTLRCSPISGHKSVSWYQQVLGQGPQFIFQYYEKEERGRGNFPDRFSARQFPNYSSELNVNALLLGDSALYLCASSLGRFGPGELFFGEGSRLTVL.